Reported below is one TCR beta chain. This sample is part of a study of T cell changes during pregnancy in multiple sclerosis. Germline V gene data show CDR1 as SEHNR and CDR2 as FQNEAQ (reference sequence). V was clipped by 5 bases and J by 0 bases, with 14 bases between them. The CDR3 has 16 residues. Here immunoSEQ multiplex PCR was the method, and the copy in TCRdb shows in-frame clones only, minus some. The table has approximately 58,000 clones, around 92% seen once. The receptor was isolated from a female donor in good health, enrolled as a control in a pregnancy study. Material: CD4+ T cells from peripheral blood mononuclear cells, obtained after pregnancy. The chain joins TRBV7-9 to TRBJ1-3, with D maybe TRBD1 (5 bases). The CDR3 loop reads CASSAGLLRSGNTIYF. The CDR3 bases are TGTGCCAGCAGCGCGGGACTCCTCCGCTCTGGAAACACCATATATTTT.